This TCR beta chain was found in a study of cytomegalovirus exposure and HLA in healthy donors. Primers: 60 Vbeta forward and 13 Jbeta reverse. Libraries were prepared by immunoSEQ multiplex PCR; TCRdb keeps only in-frame clonotypes and omits some of them. The sample includes fewer than 150,000 clones. This CDR3 contains 14 residues. V trimming: 6 bases; J trimming: 7 bases; junction bases outside the gene matches: 7. Looked up from germline, CDR1 is SNHLY and CDR2 is FYNNEI. The chain employs TRBV2 and TRBJ1-4; 8 bases are a match to TRBD1. The source is a middle-aged man in good health and CMV-seronegative. Input material: PBMCs. CDR3 sequence reads: CASRDQGAGEKLFF. In DNA form, the CDR3 reads TGTGCCAGCAGGGACCAGGGGGCTGGTGAAAAACTGTTTTTT.